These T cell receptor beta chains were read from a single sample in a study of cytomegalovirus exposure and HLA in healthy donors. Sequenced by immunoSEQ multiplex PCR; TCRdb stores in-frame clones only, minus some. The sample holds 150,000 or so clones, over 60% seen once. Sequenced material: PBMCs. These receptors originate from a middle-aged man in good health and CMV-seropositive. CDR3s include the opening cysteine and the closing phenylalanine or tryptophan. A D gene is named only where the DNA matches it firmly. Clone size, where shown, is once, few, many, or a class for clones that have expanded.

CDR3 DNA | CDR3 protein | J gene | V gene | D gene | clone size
TGTGCCAGCAGCAAAGGGGGACAGGGGGACACTGAAGCTTTCTTT | CASSKGGQGDTEAFF | TRBJ1-1 | TRBV11-3 | TRBD1 | NA
TGTGCCAGCAGAGCGACTAGCGGGAGTTCCTACGAGCAGTACTTC | CASRATSGSSYEQYF | TRBJ2-7 | TRBV28 | TRBD2 | NA
TGTGCCAGCTCACTCTTACTAGCGGGAGGACAGACAGATACGCAGTATTTT | CASSLLLAGGQTDTQYF | TRBJ2-3 | TRBV18 | TRBD2 | once
TGCGCCAGCAGCCCAGGGACAGGGCGGAATGAAAAACTGTTTTTT | CASSPGTGRNEKLFF | TRBJ1-4 | TRBV5-1 | TRBD1 | NA
TGTGCCAGCAGTAGAACAGGCCCGGGTGTCTTCGAGCAGTACTTC | CASSRTGPGVFEQYF | TRBJ2-7 | TRBV27 | NA | NA
TGTGCCAGCAGCTTAAATCCCGCGGGACAGGGGGTATACAATGAGCAGTTCTTC | CASSLNPAGQGVYNEQFF | TRBJ2-1 | TRBV7-2 | TRBD1 | NA
TGTGCCAGTAGTATAGATCCACAGGCCTACGAGCAGTACTTC | CASSIDPQAYEQYF | TRBJ2-7 | TRBV19 | NA | NA
TGTGCCAGCAGCCCGCGGTACTCCCAAACTAAGGGCTACACCTTC | CASSPRYSQTKGYTF | TRBJ1-2 | TRBV6-1 | NA | NA
TGTGCCAGCAGCTCCCGTGAGCGGGCCACAGATACGCAGTATTTT | CASSSRERATDTQYF | TRBJ2-3 | TRBV7-9 | NA | NA
TGTGCCAGCAGCCCCGGGCGGAGGGATGAGCAGTTCTTC | CASSPGRRDEQFF | TRBJ2-1 | TRBV6-5 | NA | few
TGCGCCAGCAGCCGGGGGGCGGACTACAATGAGCAGTTCTTC | CASSRGADYNEQFF | TRBJ2-1 | TRBV10-1 | NA | NA
TGTGCCAGCAGCACTAGGAGGAGAGTCTCTGGGGCCAACGTCCTGACTTTC | CASSTRRRVSGANVLTF | TRBJ2-6 | TRBV11-2 | NA | NA